A selection of T cell receptor beta chains follows, all from one sample in a study of blood T cells in healthy people across ages. TCRdb re-analysed the 5' RACE reads in MiXCR, keeping a single row per CDR3 protein. The table shows approximately 360,000 distinct CDR3 sequences, with over 45% occurring only once. The sequenced sample consisted of blood. These receptors all stem from a man aged 55 to 70 in good health. Both conserved end residues are part of each CDR3. Each record gives: J gene, clone size, D gene, V gene, CDR3 protein, CDR3 DNA. D genes are given only for firm matches. Clone sizes are given selectively: once, few, many, or a class where the clone is expanded.

J: TRBJ2-7
size: .
D: TRBD2
V: TRBV20-1
CDR3: CSARASPASGSTYEQYF
DNA: TGCAGTGCTAGAGCGAGCCCGGCTAGCGGGAGTACATACGAGCAGTACTTC

J: TRBJ2-7
size: .
D: .
V: TRBV30
CDR3: CACSPRRTGEQYF
DNA: TGTGCCTGTAGCCCCAGGAGGACGGGCGAGCAGTACTTC

J: TRBJ2-7
size: .
D: .
V: TRBV5-1
CDR3: CASSLAYSYEQYF
DNA: TGTGCCAGCAGTTTAGCATACTCCTACGAGCAGTACTTC

J: TRBJ2-1
size: once
D: .
V: TRBV27
CDR3: CASSSIQGRTDTQFF
DNA: TGTGCCAGCAGTTCAATACAGGGAAGGACGGATACGCAGTTCTTC

J: TRBJ2-3
size: .
D: TRBD1
V: TRBV10-3
CDR3: CAISEGQGATDTQYF
DNA: TGTGCCATCAGTGAAGGGCAGGGGGCCACAGATACGCAGTATTTT

J: TRBJ2-7
size: .
D: .
V: TRBV7-8
CDR3: CASSRFVSGDYEQYF
DNA: TGTGCCAGCAGCCGGTTCGTTTCGGGGGACTACGAGCAGTACTTC

J: TRBJ2-3
size: many
D: TRBD2
V: TRBV7-3
CDR3: CASSPAGGRLDTQYF
DNA: TGTGCCAGCAGCCCGGCGGGGGGGCGATTAGATACGCAGTATTTT

J: TRBJ2-7
size: .
D: .
V: TRBV6-2/TRBV6-3
CDR3: CASSLTSSSYEQYF
DNA: TGTGCCAGCAGCCTGACTTCCAGCTCCTACGAGCAGTACTTC

J: TRBJ2-1
size: .
D: TRBD2
V: TRBV28
CDR3: CASSSPGLAGEAQFF
DNA: TGTGCCAGCAGTTCTCCGGGACTAGCGGGAGAGGCGCAGTTCTTC

J: TRBJ2-3
size: many
D: TRBD1
V: TRBV29-1
CDR3: CSVVRDRRTDTQYF
DNA: TGCAGCGTTGTGCGGGACAGGAGGACAGATACGCAGTATTTT

J: TRBJ1-1
size: .
D: .
V: TRBV20-1
CDR3: CSARDLGRGGTEAFF
DNA: TGCAGTGCTAGAGATCTTGGCAGGGGTGGCACTGAAGCTTTCTTT

J: TRBJ2-7
size: few
D: .
V: TRBV14
CDR3: CASSQGWLEGSYEQYF
DNA: TGTGCCAGCAGCCAAGGTTGGCTCGAGGGGTCCTACGAGCAGTACTTC

J: TRBJ1-1
size: .
D: .
V: TRBV20-1
CDR3: CSATHANLGGALGAFF
DNA: TGCAGTGCTACCCACGCCAACTTGGGGGGTGCTTTGGGGGCTTTCTTT

J: TRBJ2-7
size: few
D: .
V: TRBV9
CDR3: CASSVAGTGRNEQYF
DNA: TGTGCCAGCAGCGTAGCCGGCACAGGGCGAAACGAGCAGTACTTC

J: TRBJ1-1
size: .
D: TRBD1
V: TRBV7-2
CDR3: CASSLKTGAGTEAFF
DNA: TGTGCCAGCAGCTTAAAGACAGGGGCGGGGACTGAAGCTTTCTTT

J: TRBJ2-3
size: .
D: .
V: TRBV20-1
CDR3: CSASPLSGLRTDTQYF
DNA: TGCAGTGCCTCGCCCCTCTCTGGACTTCGCACAGATACGCAGTATTTT